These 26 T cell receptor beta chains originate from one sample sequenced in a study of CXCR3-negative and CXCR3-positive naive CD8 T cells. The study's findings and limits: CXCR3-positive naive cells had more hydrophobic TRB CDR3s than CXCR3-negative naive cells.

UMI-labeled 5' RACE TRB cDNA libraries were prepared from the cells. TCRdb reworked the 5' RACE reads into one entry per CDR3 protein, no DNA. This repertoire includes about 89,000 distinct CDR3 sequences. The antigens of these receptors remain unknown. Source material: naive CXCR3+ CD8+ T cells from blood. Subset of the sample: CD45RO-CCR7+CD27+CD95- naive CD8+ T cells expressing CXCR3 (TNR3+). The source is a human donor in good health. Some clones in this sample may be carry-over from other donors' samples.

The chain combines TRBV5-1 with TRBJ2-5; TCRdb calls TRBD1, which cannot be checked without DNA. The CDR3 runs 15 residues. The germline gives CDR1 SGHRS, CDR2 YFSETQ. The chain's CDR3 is CASSLGHRGQETQYF.

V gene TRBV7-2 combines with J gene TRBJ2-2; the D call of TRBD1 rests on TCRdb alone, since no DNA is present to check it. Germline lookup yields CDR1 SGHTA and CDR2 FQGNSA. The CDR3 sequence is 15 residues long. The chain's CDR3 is CASSSRQGAFGELFF. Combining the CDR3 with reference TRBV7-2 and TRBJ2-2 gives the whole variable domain GAGVSQSPSNKVTEKGKDVELRCDPISGHTALYWYRQSLGQGLEFLIYFQGNSAPDKSGLPSDRFSAERTGGSVSTLTIQRTQQEDSAVYLCASSSRQGAFGELFFGEGSRLTVL.

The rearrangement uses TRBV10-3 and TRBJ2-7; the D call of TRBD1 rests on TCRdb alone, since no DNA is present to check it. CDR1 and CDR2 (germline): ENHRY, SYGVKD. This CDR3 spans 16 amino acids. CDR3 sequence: CAISELGQGGTYEQYF.

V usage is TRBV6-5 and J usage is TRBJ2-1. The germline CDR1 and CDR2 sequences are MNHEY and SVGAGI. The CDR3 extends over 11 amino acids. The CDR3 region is CASSDPYEQFF.

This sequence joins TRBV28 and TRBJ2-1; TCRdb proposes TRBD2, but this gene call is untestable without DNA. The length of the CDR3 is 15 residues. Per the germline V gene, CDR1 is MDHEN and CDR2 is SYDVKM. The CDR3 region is CASSPGPSTYNEQFF. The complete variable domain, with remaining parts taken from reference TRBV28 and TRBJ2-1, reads DVKVTQSSRYLVKRTGEKVFLECVQDMDHENMFWYRQDPGLGLRLIYFSYDVKMKEKGDIPEGYSVSREKKERFSLILESASTNQTSMYLCASSPGPSTYNEQFFGPGTRLTVL.

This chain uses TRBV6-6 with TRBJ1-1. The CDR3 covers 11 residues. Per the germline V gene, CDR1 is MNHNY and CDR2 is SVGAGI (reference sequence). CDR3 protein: CASSYFGEAFF.

The CDR3 spells CSARDLSGTGELFF. This rearrangement joins TRBV20-1 to TRBJ2-2. CDR1 is DFQATT and CDR2 is SNEGSKA in the germline V gene (reference sequence). CDR3 length: 14 amino acids.

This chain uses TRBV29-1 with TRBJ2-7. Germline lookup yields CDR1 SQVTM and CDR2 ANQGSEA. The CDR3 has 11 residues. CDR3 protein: CSVEGSYEQYF.

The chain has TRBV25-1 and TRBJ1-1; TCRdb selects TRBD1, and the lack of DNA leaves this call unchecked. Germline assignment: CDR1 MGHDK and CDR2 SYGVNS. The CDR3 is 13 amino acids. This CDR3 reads CASSAGEGTEAFF.

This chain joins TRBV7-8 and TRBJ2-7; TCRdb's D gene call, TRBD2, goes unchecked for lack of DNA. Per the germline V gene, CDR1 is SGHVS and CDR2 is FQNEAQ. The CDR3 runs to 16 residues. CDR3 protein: CASSSLSGGSSYEQYF.

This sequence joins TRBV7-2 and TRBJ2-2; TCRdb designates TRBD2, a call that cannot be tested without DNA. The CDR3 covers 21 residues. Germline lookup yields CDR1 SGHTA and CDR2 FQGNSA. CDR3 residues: CASSLSSRLAGGPSWSGELFF.

The CDR3 protein is CSVQSPRGHEQYF. The chain uses TRBV29-1 and TRBJ2-7; the TCRdb call, TRBD2, lacks DNA for checking. CDR1 is SQVTM and CDR2 is ANQGSEA in the germline V gene. The CDR3 has 13 residues.

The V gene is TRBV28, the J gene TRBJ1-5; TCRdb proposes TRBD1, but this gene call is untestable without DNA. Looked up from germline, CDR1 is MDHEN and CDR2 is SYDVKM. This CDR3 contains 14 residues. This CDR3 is CASSLWTAREPQHF.

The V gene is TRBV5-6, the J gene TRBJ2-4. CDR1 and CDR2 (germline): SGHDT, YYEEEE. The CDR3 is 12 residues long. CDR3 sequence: CASSLLSTEEYF.

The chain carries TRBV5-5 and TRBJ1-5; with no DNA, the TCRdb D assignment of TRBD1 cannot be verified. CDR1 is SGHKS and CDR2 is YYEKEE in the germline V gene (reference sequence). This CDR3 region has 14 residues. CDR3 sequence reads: CASSPGARGQPQHF. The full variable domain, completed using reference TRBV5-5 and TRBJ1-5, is DAGVTQSPTHLIKTRGQQVTLRCSPISGHKSVSWYQQVLGQGPQFIFQYYEKEERGRGNFPDRFSARQFPNYSSELNVNALLLGDSALYLCASSPGARGQPQHFGDGTRLSIL.

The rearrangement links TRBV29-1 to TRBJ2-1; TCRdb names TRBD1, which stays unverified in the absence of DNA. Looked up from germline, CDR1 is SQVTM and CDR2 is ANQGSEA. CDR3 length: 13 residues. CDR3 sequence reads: CSVEGGGINEQFF.

The CDR3 spells CSVEDRENTGELFF. The chain has TRBV29-1 and TRBJ2-2; TCRdb indicates TRBD1, and absent DNA this call remains unverified. The CDR3 contains 14 residues. Germline values: CDR1 SQVTM, CDR2 ANQGSEA.

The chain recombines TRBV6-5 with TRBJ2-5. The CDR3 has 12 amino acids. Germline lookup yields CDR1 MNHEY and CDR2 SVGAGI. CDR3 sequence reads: CATVDLGETQYF.

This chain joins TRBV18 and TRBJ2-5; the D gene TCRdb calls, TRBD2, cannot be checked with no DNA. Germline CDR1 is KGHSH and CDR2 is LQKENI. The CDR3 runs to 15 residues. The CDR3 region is CASSSSGGVQETQYF.

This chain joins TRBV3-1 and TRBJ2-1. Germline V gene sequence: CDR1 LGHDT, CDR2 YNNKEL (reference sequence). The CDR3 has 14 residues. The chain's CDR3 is CASSLTIQDAEQFF.

The CDR3 sequence is CSVGSPVEQYF. The V gene is TRBV29-1, the J gene TRBJ2-7. The germline V gene encodes CDR1 SQVTM and CDR2 ANQGSEA. The CDR3 has 11 amino acids.

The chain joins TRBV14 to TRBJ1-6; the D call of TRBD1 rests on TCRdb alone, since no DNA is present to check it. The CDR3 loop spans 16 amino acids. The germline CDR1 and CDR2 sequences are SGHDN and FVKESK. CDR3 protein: CASSQGRHHRDSPLHF.

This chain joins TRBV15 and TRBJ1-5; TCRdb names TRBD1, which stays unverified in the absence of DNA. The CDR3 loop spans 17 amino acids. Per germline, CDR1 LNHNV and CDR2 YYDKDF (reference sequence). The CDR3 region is CAVHPTGDQYSNQPQHF.

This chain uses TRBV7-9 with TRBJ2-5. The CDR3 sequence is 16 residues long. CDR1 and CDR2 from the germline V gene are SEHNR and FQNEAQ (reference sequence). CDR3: CASSLARGVIGETQYF.

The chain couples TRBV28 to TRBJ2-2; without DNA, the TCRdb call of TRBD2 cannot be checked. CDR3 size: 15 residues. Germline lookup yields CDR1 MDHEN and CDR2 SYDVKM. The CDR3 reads CASSPAGGVAGELFF. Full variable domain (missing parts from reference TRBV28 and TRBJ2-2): DVKVTQSSRYLVKRTGEKVFLECVQDMDHENMFWYRQDPGLGLRLIYFSYDVKMKEKGDIPEGYSVSREKKERFSLILESASTNQTSMYLCASSPAGGVAGELFFGEGSRLTVL.

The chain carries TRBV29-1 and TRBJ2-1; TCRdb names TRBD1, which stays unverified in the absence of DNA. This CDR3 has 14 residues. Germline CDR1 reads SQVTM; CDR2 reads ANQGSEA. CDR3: CSVALGTGGGEQFF.